The 25 T cell receptor beta chains below were found in one sample sequenced in a study of response to subunit inactivated influenza vaccine. TCRdb used MiXCR to reprocess the RT-PCR reads, holding one entry per CDR3 protein. The table shows 300,000 to 350,000 distinct CDR3 sequences, with 21% occurring only once. This material consisted of PBMCs from blood, taken around 22 months after vaccination. The receptors originated from a man aged 50 to 69 who received an inactivated influenza vaccine.

The J gene is TRBJ1-1, the V gene TRBV29-1, with D possibly TRBD1 on 5 matching bases. The V end was cut by 6 bases, the J end by 2 bases, with 19 bases between. The germline gives CDR1 SQVTM, CDR2 ANQGSEA. The length of the CDR3 is 15 residues. The CDR3 loop reads CSVPVGVTVNTEAFF. In nucleotides, the CDR3 is TGCAGCGTCCCAGTGGGGGTAACAGTAAACACTGAAGCTTTCTTT.

This clonotype was observed many times. The chain recombines TRBV18 with TRBJ1-5; tentatively, D is TRBD1 (5 bases). The V gene lost 3 bases and the J gene lost 1 base, with 7 bases spanning the gap. CDR3 length: 14 amino acids. Per the germline V gene, CDR1 is KGHSH and CDR2 is LQKENI. As DNA, the CDR3 is TGTGCCAGCTCACCGAGGGGCAGCAATCAGCCCCAGCATTTT. It translates to CASSPRGSNQPQHF.

This clonotype was recorded at least ten times. The chain uses TRBV20-1 and TRBJ1-2, with TRBD1 matching 10 bases. This CDR3 is 13 amino acids long. The germline V gene encodes CDR1 DFQATT and CDR2 SNEGSKA (reference sequence). The V gene end was trimmed by 6 bases and the J gene end by 4 bases; junction bases not matched to a gene: 5. The CDR3 here is CSAEDRGGYGYTF. The CDR3 DNA is TGCAGTGCGGAGGACAGGGGGGGCTATGGCTACACCTTC.

This clonotype was counted ten times or more. The chain has TRBV10-3 and TRBJ1-5; D is uncertain. Trimming pared 5 bases from V and 0 bases from J, leaving 5 bases between. Germline assignment: CDR1 ENHRY and CDR2 SYGVKD. The CDR3 contains 13 residues. This CDR3 reads CAISSDSNQPQHF. The CDR3 DNA reads TGTGCCATCAGTTCTGATAGCAATCAGCCCCAGCATTTT.

The chain recombines TRBV7-9 with TRBJ2-3; 10 bases are a match to TRBD2. V was clipped by 5 bases and J by 8 bases; unmatched bases: 13. The CDR3 extends over 16 amino acids. The germline V gene encodes CDR1 SEHNR and CDR2 FQNEAQ (reference sequence). The CDR3 bases are TGTGCCAGCAGCGAAGAGAGCGGGAGGGCCGTATTTACGCAGTATTTT. Translated, it gives CASSEESGRAVFTQYF.

The chain uses TRBV27 and TRBJ2-5; the D is unclear. This CDR3 is built from 17 residues. Trimming left V 2 bases short and J 5 bases short, with 21 bases between. Germline lookup yields CDR1 MNHEY and CDR2 SMNVEV (reference sequence). As DNA, the CDR3 is TGTGCCAGCAGTTTAAACGGCAGGAGTTTATTCAGGGAGACCCAGTACTTC. Amino acids: CASSLNGRSLFRETQYF.

At least ten counts were recorded for this clonotype. The chain recombines TRBV6-1 with TRBJ1-2; no clear D gene. This CDR3 region has 15 residues. The germline V and J ends were trimmed by 1 base and 7 bases, with 16 bases remaining between them. In germline, CDR1 is MNHNS, CDR2 SASEGT. The CDR3 bases are TGTGCCAGCAGTGAAGGGGAAGGGATCACCTCTGGCTACACCTTC. Residues: CASSEGEGITSGYTF.

This clonotype was detected only a few times. This chain links TRBV4-2 with TRBJ2-3; D remains ambiguous. The CDR3 length is 15 residues. CDR1 is LGHNA, CDR2 YNFKEQ, per germline. Trimming took off 1 base at V and 4 bases at J, with 12 bases between the two ends. This CDR3 is CASSQVSSPADTQYF. In nucleotides, the CDR3 is TGTGCCAGCAGCCAAGTTTCATCCCCAGCAGATACGCAGTATTTT.

This chain connects TRBV5-4 to TRBJ1-6, with 8 bases aligning to TRBD1. Germline V gives CDR1 SGHNT, CDR2 YYREEE (reference sequence). Trimming cost V 0 bases and J 11 bases; bases outside gene matches: 7. The CDR3 runs to 15 residues. CDR3 sequence (DNA): TGTGCCAGCAGCTTGGCCGGGACAGGTGTAGCACCCCTCCACTTT. Translation gives CASSLAGTGVAPLHF.

This clonotype turned up a few times. CDR3 amino acids: CASSFSSGNYEQYF. CDR3 nucleotides: TGCGCCAGCAGCTTCAGCAGCGGGAACTACGAGCAGTACTTC. The chain links TRBV5-1 to TRBJ2-7, with 7 bases matching TRBD2. Trimming took 2 bases from V and 3 from J; bases not matched to a gene: 5. This CDR3 comprises 14 residues. Germline CDR1 SGHRS, CDR2 YFSETQ.

This clonotype was found a few times. The V gene is TRBV3-1, the J gene TRBJ1-5; TRBD1 is a possible D gene (6 bases). The CDR3 extends over 15 amino acids. CDR1 LGHDT and CDR2 YNNKEL come from the germline V gene (reference sequence). The V and J ends lost 5 bases and 7 bases respectively, with 18 bases between them. CDR3 nucleotides: TGTGCCAGCAGCTTAGGGGGGGCGTACAGCCAGCCCCAGCATTTT. Translating gives CASSLGGAYSQPQHF.

This clonotype was counted between two and nine times. The chain couples TRBV12-5 to TRBJ1-1; D may be TRBD1 (5 bases). The germline V gene has CDR1 LGHNT and CDR2 FRNRAP. The CDR3 consists of 13 residues. V lost 6 bases and J lost 3, with 11 bases in between. The CDR3 nucleotides are TGTGCTAGTGGCAGAGACAGCTACACTGAAGCTTTCTTT. This encodes CASGRDSYTEAFF. Using reference TRBV12-5 and TRBJ1-1 for the parts outside the CDR3, the full variable domain is DARVTQTPRHKVTEMGQEVTMRCQPILGHNTVFWYRQTMMQGLELLAYFRNRAPLDDSGMPKDRFSAEMPDATLATLKIQPSEPRDSAVYFCASGRDSYTEAFFGQGTRLTVV.

The chain links TRBV2 to TRBJ1-5; 8 bases fit TRBD1. The V gene's germline CDR1 is SNHLY and CDR2 FYNNEI. The CDR3 contains 15 residues. V lost 6 bases, J lost 6 bases, and 10 bases stayed unmatched. CDR3 region: CASSKSGGFAQPQHF. The CDR3 region has the DNA TGTGCCAGCAGCAAATCAGGGGGCTTTGCTCAGCCCCAGCATTTT.

The gene calls are TRBV5-4 and TRBJ2-5; 9 positions match TRBD2. The CDR3 has 14 amino acids. CDR1 is SGHNT and CDR2 is YYREEE in the germline V gene (reference sequence). V was pared by 1 base and J by 5 bases, with 3 bases of the junction left unmatched. The DNA for the CDR3 is TGTGCCAGCAGCTTGAAACTAGCGGGCGAGACCCAGTACTTC. It translates to CASSLKLAGETQYF.

There are a few counts of this clonotype. The chain combines TRBV29-1 with TRBJ2-7, with D perhaps TRBD2 (6 bases). The CDR3 totals 15 residues. V was clipped by 0 bases and J by 3 bases, with 15 bases between them. Germline CDR1 is SQVTM and CDR2 is ANQGSEA. For the CDR3, the DNA is TGCAGCGTTGAAGATGTCGGTAGCGGCAACTACGAGCAGTACTTC. Its translation is CSVEDVGSGNYEQYF.

Remarks on this clonotype: This is likely a read error, given that the CDR3 carries no conserved phenylalanine or tryptophan at its end. V gene TRBV29-1 combines with J gene TRBJ1-1; D is undetermined. V was pared by 7 bases and J by 6 bases, with 18 bases between. Germline V CDR1 and CDR2: SQVTM, ANQGSEA. This CDR3 region has 13 residues. This CDR3 reads CSAREHPDAEAFL. CDR3 nucleotide sequence: TGCAGCGCACGCGAGCACCCCGACGCTGAAGCTTTCCTT.

This clonotype was counted a few times. The chain carries TRBV20-1 and TRBJ1-5, with D unclear. The V gene lost 2 bases and the J gene lost 0 bases, with 11 bases spanning the gap. CDR3 size: 15 residues. Germline V gene data show CDR1 as DFQATT and CDR2 as SNEGSKA (reference sequence). CDR3 amino acids: CSARQASHSNQPQHF. Written as DNA, the CDR3 is TGCAGTGCTAGACAGGCATCCCATAGCAATCAGCCCCAGCATTTT.

The CDR3 loop reads CASSLGEVNTEAFF. Written as DNA, the CDR3 is TGTGCCAGCAGCTTGGGGGAAGTTAACACTGAAGCTTTCTTT. The rearrangement uses TRBV11-2 and TRBJ1-1; tentatively, D is TRBD1 (5 bases). The CDR3 covers 14 residues. The V end was cut by 3 bases, the J end by 2 bases, with 10 bases between. Per germline, CDR1 SGHAT and CDR2 FQNNGV.

The chain joins TRBV28 to TRBJ2-5; 14 positions match TRBD2. Germline CDR1 MDHEN, CDR2 SYDVKM. This CDR3 is built from 19 residues. Losses at the gene ends were 2 bases for V and 0 bases for J; bases not matched to a gene: 8. CDR3 nucleotide sequence: TGTGCCAGCAGTTTAAGTTTGACTAGCGGGAGGGGGTACCAAGAGACCCAGTACTTC. Amino acid sequence: CASSLSLTSGRGYQETQYF.

This clonotype was detected only a few times. This chain uses TRBV12-3 or TRBV12-4 with TRBJ1-3; no firm D call. V lost 3 bases and J 4 bases, leaving 7 bases between the germline ends. The CDR3 spans 13 residues. DNA of the CDR3: TGTGCCAGCAGTTTCCATGGGGGAAACACCATATATTTT. Its translation: CASSFHGGNTIYF.

As regards this clonotype: Because the CDR3 is missing its conserved closing phenylalanine or tryptophan, this is likely a read error. Because the CDR3's place on the DNA is in doubt, the DNA is left out and the CDR3 is given as listed by TCRdb. The CDR3 here is CSARDDLKGGL. The chain links TRBV20-1 to TRBJ1-1. Germline CDR1 reads DFQATT; CDR2 reads SNEGSKA (reference sequence). The CDR3 adds up to 11 amino acids, both ends counted.

This clonotype occurred a few times. V is TRBV18 and J is TRBJ2-5; 10 bases agree with TRBD1. The V gene's germline CDR1 is KGHSH and CDR2 LQKENI. J lost 1 base, V lost 3 bases, and 5 bases had no gene match. CDR3 length: 16 amino acids. The CDR3 DNA reads TGTGCCAGCTCACCCGGGACAGGGGAGTTCCAAGAGACCCAGTACTTC. The encoded protein is CASSPGTGEFQETQYF.

This clonotype was detected only a few times. The rearrangement uses TRBV7-8 and TRBJ1-5; D remains unclear. The CDR3 is 14 residues long. Per germline, CDR1 SGHVS and CDR2 FQNEAQ. Trimming removed 0 bases at V and 4 bases at J, with 7 bases between. In DNA, the CDR3 is TGTGCCAGCAGCTTAGCGAAAAGGAATCAGCCCCAGCATTTT. It yields the protein CASSLAKRNQPQHF.

This clonotype was picked up a small number of times. This chain links TRBV30 with TRBJ1-5, with D tentatively TRBD1 (6 bases). There are 14 residues in the CDR3. CDR1 and CDR2 from the germline V gene are GTSNPN and SVGIG (reference sequence). V dropped 5 bases and J dropped 3 bases, with 14 bases sitting between them. The CDR3 DNA reads as TGTGCCTGGCGTACAGGGATCCCCAATCAGCCCCAGCATTTT. This gives the protein CAWRTGIPNQPQHF. Combining the CDR3 with reference TRBV30 and TRBJ1-5 gives the whole variable domain SQTIHQWPATLVQPVGSPLSLECTVEGTSNPNLYWYRQAAGRGLQLLFYSVGIGQISSEVPQNLSASRPQDRQFILSSKKLLLSDSGFYLCAWRTGIPNQPQHFGDGTRLSIL.

The chain employs TRBV2 and TRBJ2-7; D tentatively fits TRBD1 or TRBD2 (5 bases each). CDR1 and CDR2 (germline): SNHLY, FYNNEI. The CDR3 consists of 12 residues. V was clipped by 8 bases and J by 0 bases, with 8 bases between them. The DNA of the CDR3 is TGTGCCAGCGGGGGAAGCTCCTACGAGCAGTACTTC. Protein sequence: CASGGSSYEQYF.